Presented here are 10 T cell receptor beta chains from one specimen sequenced in a study of shared clonotypes between healthy human individuals. The assay was immunoSEQ multiplex PCR, and TCRdb's table has in-frame clones only and misses some. The sample includes more than 2 million clones, around 95% of them seen just once. CD45RO-negative cells were positively selected for CCR7, leaving out terminally differentiated effector memory CD45RA+ cells. The sequenced sample consisted of naive CD8+ T cells from PBMCs. The receptors stem from a man younger than 35 in good health. Some clones in this sample may be carry-over from other donors' samples.

CDR3 sequence (DNA): TGTGCCAGCAGCCCGGGACTAGCGGGACTCAATGAGCAGTTCTTC. Its protein is CASSPGLAGLNEQFF. The V call is TRBV5-6, the J call TRBJ2-1, with 13 bases that match TRBD2. Per germline, CDR1 SGHDT and CDR2 YYEEEE. The CDR3 sequence is 15 residues long. V trimming: 4 bases; J trimming: 6 bases; junction bases outside the gene matches: 4.

This clone was counted only a few times. The V and J genes are TRBV6-1 and TRBJ1-5, with 9 bases aligning to TRBD1. Germline V lookup: CDR1 MNHNS, CDR2 SASEGT. There are 15 residues in the CDR3. The V segment lost 3 bases and the J segment 6 bases; nucleotides outside the gene matches: 6. CDR3 amino acids: CASSERTGGLQPQHF. For the CDR3, the DNA is TGTGCCAGCAGTGAGAGAACAGGGGGCCTTCAGCCCCAGCATTTT.

The rearrangement joins TRBV14 to TRBJ2-1, with 7 bases identical to TRBD1. Trimming cost V 3 bases and J 3 bases; bases outside gene matches: 8. The CDR3 totals 16 residues. Germline CDR1 SGHDN, CDR2 FVKESK. CDR3 sequence (DNA): TGTGCCAGCAGCCAGGATTATTACAGGGGCTACAATGAGCAGTTCTTC. Translating gives CASSQDYYRGYNEQFF.

The chain has TRBV29-1 and TRBJ1-5; 9 nucleotides match TRBD1. With 7 bases clipped from V and 4 bases from J, the junction kept 11 bases outside the gene matches. CDR1 SQVTM and CDR2 ANQGSEA come from the germline V gene. This CDR3 comprises 15 residues. CDR3 in DNA: TGCAGCGCAACAACAGGGGGCGGCTGGAATCAGCCCCAGCATTTT. Its protein product is CSATTGGGWNQPQHF.

This chain links TRBV10-3 with TRBJ1-1; no firm D call. The CDR3 length is 14 residues. CDR1 ENHRY and CDR2 SYGVKD come from the germline V gene. V shed 0 bases and J shed 9 bases, with 14 bases lying between them. The DNA for the CDR3 is TGTGCCATCAGTGAGTCGACTCGGAACATTCAAGCTTTCTTT. Translating gives CAISESTRNIQAFF.

The chain links TRBV6-1 to TRBJ1-5, with TRBD1 matching over 8 bases. Unmatched junction bases numbered 6, after V lost 8 bases and J lost 0 bases. This CDR3 has 15 amino acids. Germline V gene data show CDR1 as MNHNS and CDR2 as SASEGT. CDR3 in DNA: TGTGCCAGCCGGGACAGGCTCCTTAGCAATCAGCCCCAGCATTTT. Amino acid sequence: CASRDRLLSNQPQHF.

This sequence joins TRBV7-9 and TRBJ1-5; 8 positions agree with TRBD1. CDR3 size: 16 residues. Germline V gene sequence: CDR1 SEHNR, CDR2 FQNEAQ (reference sequence). The V gene end was trimmed by 4 bases and the J gene end by 3 bases; junction bases not matched to a gene: 8. DNA of the CDR3: TGTGCCAGCAGCTACGGACAGGGTGGCCCCAATCAGCCCCAGCATTTT. It translates to CASSYGQGGPNQPQHF.

The V gene is TRBV7-8, the J gene TRBJ2-7; 13 nucleotides align to TRBD2. Germline V gene lookup returns CDR1 SGHVS and CDR2 FQNEAQ. This CDR3 region has 17 residues. V lost 4 bases to trimming and J lost 3 bases; unmatched junction nucleotides: 9. In DNA, the CDR3 is TGTGCCAGCAGCTCAGGACTAGCGGGAGTTGTTGGCTACGAGCAGTACTTC. It codes for CASSSGLAGVVGYEQYF.

The CDR3 loop is CASSPRDWSYEQYF. DNA of the CDR3: TGTGCCAGCAGCCCGAGGGACTGGTCCTACGAGCAGTACTTC. This rearrangement joins TRBV5-6 to TRBJ2-7; D may be TRBD2 (6 bases). V was cut by 4 bases and J by 1 base, with 12 bases left in between. The CDR3 is 14 amino acids. Germline values: CDR1 SGHDT, CDR2 YYEEEE.

The CDR3 DNA reads TGTGCCAGCAGTGAAGGGGTCAGCCCGAACTATGGCTACACCTTC. Translating it yields CASSEGVSPNYGYTF. This chain joins TRBV6-1 and TRBJ1-2; D not certain. This CDR3 is built from 15 residues. CDR1 is MNHNS, CDR2 SASEGT, per germline. Trimming cost V 1 base and J 2 bases, with 11 bases left between them.